Below, one TCR beta chain is given with its context. Its antigen is not known. This specimen comes from a study of T cell responses to AZD1222 COVID-19 vaccine. Study-wide findings and caveats: Spike-specific TCR breadth and depth grew following two AZD1222 doses. Females made up more of the donors, who were largely white British, and clonal diversity may have come out too low.

J lost 7 bases, V lost 6 bases, and 7 bases had no gene match. Germline V gene lookup returns CDR1 LNHDA and CDR2 SQIVND (reference sequence). There are 14 residues in the CDR3. Sequencing was performed with immunoSEQ multiplex PCR; in TCRdb, only in-frame clones are kept and a portion is missing. The data show about 180,000 clones, almost 90% seen once. This clonotype was sampled from an adult in good health. Sequenced material: peripheral blood, taken on day 0 of AZD1222 vaccination. The rearrangement joins TRBV19 to TRBJ1-4, with 8 positions matching TRBD1. The CDR3 is CASRPTGAVEKLFF. CDR3 coding DNA: TGTGCCAGTAGGCCGACAGGGGCGGTTGAAAAACTGTTTTTT.